These 2 T cell receptor beta chains share one sample of origin, sequenced in a study of T cells in localized non-small cell lung cancer. The data were produced by immunoSEQ multiplex PCR, yet TCRdb's version contains in-frame clones alone and is incomplete. The sample records roughly 29,000 clones, roughly 80% being singletons. Sequencing was performed on peripheral blood mononuclear cells, taken before any cancer treatment. The receptors derive from a man aged 40-75 years with stage III lung adenocarcinoma.

The chain recombines TRBV2 with TRBJ2-4; TRBD2 matches at 10 bases. The ends lost 7 bases at V and 1 base at J; junction bases unmatched: 22. The CDR3 covers 21 residues. The germline V gene encodes CDR1 SNHLY and CDR2 FYNNEI. In DNA form, the CDR3 reads TGTGCCAGCACCGAAGGAGGGGCTAGCGGGAGTCGCGTTGTGGCCAAAAACATTCAGTACTTC. Translation: CASTEGGASGSRVVAKNIQYF.

This clone was counted a single time. The V gene is TRBV7-8, the J gene TRBJ1-2; D is unclear. CDR3 length: 14 amino acids. The ends were cut back, 7 bases at V and 0 bases at J, with 12 bases in the middle. Germline CDR1 and CDR2: SGHVS and FQNEAQ. CDR3 protein: CASMPGRTNYGYTF. In DNA, the CDR3 is TGTGCCAGCATGCCCGGGAGAACTAACTATGGCTACACCTTC.